The clone carrying this T cell receptor (beta chain) appeared a few times. Its antigen is undetermined. At one boundary the junction diverges from the germline segment, which might be a read error. This sample stems from a study of cytomegalovirus exposure and HLA in healthy donors. General study results and limits: One variant, a missense change in DCLRE1C, was linked in a later analysis to TCR beta V- and J-gene trimming.

CDR3 length equals 12 residues. Germline CDR1 reads LNHDA; CDR2 reads SQIVND (reference sequence). The study ran its PCR with 60 Vbeta and 13 Jbeta primers. This table comes from immunoSEQ multiplex PCR, and its TCRdb copy is limited to in-frame clones, with some not included. The sample contains around 100,000 clones, roughly three quarters of which appear only once. Input material: PBMCs. V is TRBV19 and J is TRBJ2-1, with D unresolved. The TCR was taken from a man over 45 in good health and CMV-seropositive. The CDR3 reads CASSYLGNEQLF. The CDR3 DNA reads TGTGCCAGTAGTTATTTGGGCAATGAGCAGCTCTTC.